The clone carrying this T cell receptor (beta chain) was counted a few times. The table came from immunoSEQ multiplex PCR; TCRdb's copy has only in-frame clones and leaves some out. The sample has 90,000 to 150,000 clones, 79% seen once. This sample is part of a study of blood T cell repertoires in COVID-19. Germline loops: CDR1 MDHEN, CDR2 SYDVKM. Unmatched junction bases numbered 6, after V lost 6 bases and J lost 5 bases. The length of the CDR3 is 14 residues. The V gene is TRBV28, the J gene TRBJ1-5, with TRBD1 matching over 8 bases. Input material: peripheral blood. The TCR sequence derives from a woman of 80 years or more with acute or convalescent COVID-19. In DNA form, the CDR3 reads TGTGCCAGCAGCGAACTCAGGGGGCATCAGCCCCAGCATTTT. Translation: CASSELRGHQPQHF.